The 8 T cell receptor beta chains in this list originate from one sample, sequenced in a study of blood T cell repertoires in COVID-19. Libraries were prepared by immunoSEQ multiplex PCR; TCRdb keeps only in-frame clonotypes and omits some of them. The sample records around 160,000 clones, around 80% being singletons. Input material: peripheral blood. Receptors were obtained from a woman older than 75 with acute or convalescent COVID-19.

The chain is built from TRBV28 and TRBJ1-4, with D possibly matching TRBD1 (5 bases). Germline loops: CDR1 MDHEN, CDR2 SYDVKM. V was cut by 3 bases and J by 10 bases, with 18 bases left in between. CDR3 size: 15 residues. CDR3 sequence reads: CASSLLRRGGGKLFF. For the CDR3, the DNA is TGTGCCAGCAGTTTGTTGAGGAGGGGCGGTGGAAAACTGTTTTTT.

The J gene is TRBJ2-5, the V gene TRBV6-5; D unclear. There are 11 residues in the CDR3. In germline, CDR1 is MNHEY, CDR2 SVGAGI. V was shortened by 5 bases and J by 2 bases, with 3 bases between the two germline ends. Written as DNA, the CDR3 is TGTGCCAGCAGTCTGCAAGAGACCCAGTACTTC. Amino acids: CASSLQETQYF.

This sequence joins TRBV3-1 (or the pseudogene TRBV3-2) and TRBJ1-6, with D uncertain. Trimming pared 4 bases from V and 7 bases from J, leaving 14 bases between. The germline V gene encodes CDR1 LGHDT and CDR2 YNNKEL (reference sequence). The CDR3 spans 15 residues. The CDR3 DNA sequence: TGTGCCAGCAGCCGGGCTCCTGGCCGGAATTCACCCCTCCACTTT. Amino acids: CASSRAPGRNSPLHF.

CDR3 sequence (DNA): TGTGCCAGCAAGACAGGGGGCCCTAATGAAAAACTGTTTTTT. Protein product: CASKTGGPNEKLFF. The chain uses TRBV28 and TRBJ1-4; 10 bases match TRBD1. Germline assignment: CDR1 MDHEN and CDR2 SYDVKM. Trimming at V came to 7 bases and at J to 3 bases, leaving 2 bases not matched to a gene. CDR3 length: 14 residues.

CDR3: CASSQVEASGGKFEQFF. CDR3 sequence (DNA): TGTGCCAGCAGCCAAGTTGAGGCTAGCGGGGGGAAGTTTGAGCAGTTCTTC. V usage is TRBV14 and J usage is TRBJ2-1, with 11 nucleotides matching TRBD2. Germline V gene sequence: CDR1 SGHDN, CDR2 FVKESK. This CDR3 spans 17 amino acids. V shed 1 base and J 9 bases; nucleotides not matched to a gene: 11. The variable domain in full, with the rest retrieved from reference TRBV14 and TRBJ2-1, is EAGVTQFPSHSVIEKGQTVTLRCDPISGHDNLYWYRRVMGKEIKFLLHFVKESKQDESGMPNNRFLAERTGGTYSTLKVQPAELEDSGVYFCASSQVEASGGKFEQFFGPGTRLTVL.

The rearrangement uses TRBV28 and TRBJ2-3; D possibly corresponds to TRBD1 (6 bases). The CDR3 covers 15 residues. V was cut by 8 bases and J by 0 bases, with 15 bases left in between. The germline CDR1 and CDR2 sequences are MDHEN and SYDVKM. CDR3 bases: TGTGCCAGCTCCAAGGGGGATCTAAGCACAGATACGCAGTATTTT. Protein product: CASSKGDLSTDTQYF.

This clone has a handful of counts. The chain has TRBV28 and TRBJ2-3; a weak D match, TRBD1 (5 bases). The V end was cut by 6 bases, the J end by 0 bases, with 16 bases between. The CDR3 has 16 amino acids. The germline gives CDR1 MDHEN, CDR2 SYDVKM. CDR3: CASRHRKWGSTDTQYF. For the CDR3, the DNA is TGTGCCAGCAGACACCGGAAGTGGGGCAGCACAGATACGCAGTATTTT.

V is TRBV2 and J is TRBJ2-1; 10 nucleotides line up with TRBD1. The V and J ends lost 6 bases and 4 bases, in that order; junction bases with no gene match: 6. Germline V gene sequence: CDR1 SNHLY, CDR2 FYNNEI. The CDR3 has 15 amino acids. The CDR3 protein is CASRIDRGPYNEQFF. The DNA of the CDR3 is TGTGCCAGCAGAATCGACAGGGGGCCTTACAATGAGCAGTTCTTC.